This T cell receptor beta chain was captured in a study of T cell responses to AZD1222 COVID-19 vaccine. Some clones are missing from TCRdb's copy, which holds only in-frame ones; the method was immunoSEQ multiplex PCR. The sample holds approximately 170,000 clones, under 95% seen once. Regarding this clone: Its antigen is as yet unknown.

Points from the study as a whole: Donors in the cohort were predominantly white British and more often female, and clonal diversity was possibly underestimated.

The germline V gene encodes CDR1 LGHDT and CDR2 YNNKEL (reference sequence). This CDR3 has 13 residues. Between the trimmed V and J ends, which lost 4 bases and 7 bases, there was a span of 10 bases. This TCR was recovered from an adult in good health. The chain links TRBV3-1 (or the pseudogene TRBV3-2) to TRBJ2-2; D could derive from TRBD1 or TRBD2 (5 bases each). The material was peripheral blood, obtained on day 0 of AZD1222 vaccination. In nucleotides, the CDR3 is TGTGCCAGCAGCCGAGAGGGGCACGGGGAGCTGTTTTTT. Its translation: CASSREGHGELFF.